The 25 T cell receptor beta chains given below trace back to one sample, sequenced in a study of shared clonotypes between healthy human individuals. TCRdb's copy holds only in-frame clones and misses some; the assay was immunoSEQ multiplex PCR. The sample includes over a million clones, 75% to 85% of them seen just once. The material sequenced was memory CD4+ T cells from PBMCs. Subset specified: CD45RA-negative fraction. These receptors all stem from a man aged 18 to 30 in good health. Some clones in this sample may be carry-over from other donors' samples.

V and J are TRBV27 and TRBJ1-1; 7 bases are shared with TRBD1. This CDR3 region has 16 residues. CDR1 and CDR2 from the germline V gene are MNHEY and SMNVEV (reference sequence). The V gene end was trimmed by 4 bases and the J gene end by 4 bases; junction bases not matched to a gene: 12. The CDR3 spells CASSSIGRQGSTEAFF. In nucleotides, the CDR3 is TGTGCCAGCAGTTCTATAGGACGACAGGGCAGCACTGAAGCTTTCTTT.

The chain is built from TRBV6-1 and TRBJ1-2, with TRBD1 matching 8 bases. Looked up from germline, CDR1 is MNHNS and CDR2 is SASEGT. This CDR3 spans 14 amino acids. After removal of 6 bases from V and 3 bases from J, the junction contained 6 bases not matched to a gene. As DNA, the CDR3 is TGTGCCAGCAGCGGGCGACAGGGGTACTATGGCTACACCTTC. It yields the protein CASSGRQGYYGYTF.

The rearrangement links TRBV7-3 to TRBJ2-2; no definite D call. The CDR3 is 13 amino acids. The V and J ends lost 1 base and 8 bases respectively, with 8 bases between them. The V gene's germline CDR1 is SGHTA and CDR2 FQGTGA. The CDR3 DNA follows: TGTGCCAGCAGCTTAAAAAGTCGTGGGGAGCTGTTTTTT. Protein product: CASSLKSRGELFF.

The V gene is TRBV30, the J gene TRBJ2-2, with no clear D. V dropped 7 bases and J dropped 6 bases, with 12 bases sitting between them. The CDR3 sequence is 12 residues long. The germline gives CDR1 GTSNPN, CDR2 SVGIG (reference sequence). The CDR3: CASPNLAGELFF. For the CDR3, the DNA is TGTGCCTCCCCGAATCTTGCCGGGGAGCTGTTTTTT.

This chain connects TRBV6-5 to TRBJ1-6; D is ambiguous. V dropped 0 bases and J dropped 7 bases, with 13 bases sitting between them. CDR3 size: 16 residues. Germline V gives CDR1 MNHEY, CDR2 SVGAGI. As DNA, the CDR3 is TGTGCCAGCAGTTACTCGAGAGGTCGTTTCAATTCACCCCTCCACTTT. The encoded protein is CASSYSRGRFNSPLHF.

Of note for this clone: A read error may be the cause here, since a much bigger clone is one base away. V usage is TRBV7-9 and J usage is TRBJ1-4; D gene ambiguous. Germline CDR1 and CDR2: SEHNR and FQNEAQ (reference sequence). V lost 1 base to trimming and J lost 0 bases, with 3 bases between them. The CDR3 is 14 amino acids. The CDR3 here is CASSLGATNEKLFF. Here the CDR3 DNA reads TGTGCCAGCAGCTTAGGCGCAACTAATGAAAAACTGTTTTTT. The complete variable domain, with remaining parts taken from reference TRBV7-9 and TRBJ1-4, reads DTGVSQNPRHKITKRGQNVTFRCDPISEHNRLYWYRQTLGQGPEFLTYFQNEAQLEKSRLLSDRFSAERPKGSFSTLEIQRTEQGDSAMYLCASSLGATNEKLFFGSGTQLSVL.

V gene TRBV7-9 combines with J gene TRBJ1-2; D is unresolved. The germline V gene encodes CDR1 SEHNR and CDR2 FQNEAQ (reference sequence). The CDR3 loop spans 11 amino acids. Trimming removed 5 bases at V and 10 bases at J, with 11 bases between. The CDR3 here is CASSPTRDYTF. CDR3 DNA sequence: TGTGCCAGCAGCCCGACACGTGACTACACCTTC.

This clone was seen ten or more times. Other DNA sequences within the sample encode an identical CDR3. V and J are TRBV28 and TRBJ2-1; D is uncertain. CDR1 and CDR2 from the germline V gene are MDHEN and SYDVKM. V was shortened by 3 bases and J by 7 bases, with 4 bases between the two germline ends. The CDR3 spans 11 residues. The CDR3 nucleotides read TGTGCCAGCAGTTTTGAGAATGAGCAGTTCTTC. It yields the protein CASSFENEQFF.

This clone was counted many times. Other DNA variants within this sample encode the same CDR3. The V and J genes are TRBV9 and TRBJ1-1, with D maybe TRBD1 (5 bases). This CDR3 is 13 amino acids long. V lost 0 bases to trimming and J lost 3 bases, with 6 bases between them. CDR1 is SGDLS, CDR2 YYNGEE, per germline. CDR3 residues: CASSVVQDTEAFF. DNA of the CDR3: TGTGCCAGCAGCGTAGTACAGGACACTGAAGCTTTCTTT.

J is TRBJ2-7 and V is TRBV29-1, with 9 bases aligning to TRBD2. Looked up from germline, CDR1 is SQVTM and CDR2 is ANQGSEA. V dropped 4 bases and J dropped 6; count of bases not matched to a gene: 7. The CDR3 runs 13 residues. CDR3 DNA sequence: TGCAGCGTTGGTAGCGGGAGCGGGGGCGAGCAGTACTTC. As protein: CSVGSGSGGEQYF.

The CDR3 coding sequence is TGCGCCAGCAGCCTTAGCGGGAGGAGGTCTGGGGCCAACGTCCTGACTTTC. Protein: CASSLSGRRSGANVLTF. The chain combines TRBV4-1 with TRBJ2-6; 10 nucleotides line up with TRBD2. The germline gives CDR1 MGHRA, CDR2 YSYEKL. V shed 4 bases and J 1 base; nucleotides not matched to a gene: 4. CDR3 size: 17 residues.

The chain couples TRBV6-5 to TRBJ2-7; 8 nucleotides align to TRBD1. The length of the CDR3 is 16 residues. V gave up 2 bases and J gave up 0 bases; unmatched junction bases: 6. CDR1 MNHEY and CDR2 SVGAGI come from the germline V gene. In DNA, the CDR3 is TGTGCCAGCAGTTACCGCCGACAGGGGAGCTCCTACGAGCAGTACTTC. Translating gives CASSYRRQGSSYEQYF.

The gene calls are TRBV5-1 and TRBJ2-3, with D possibly TRBD2 on 5 matching bases. This CDR3 is built from 14 residues. The V gene lost 2 bases and the J gene lost 2 bases, with 9 bases spanning the gap. Germline CDR1 reads SGHRS; CDR2 reads YFSETQ. CDR3 DNA sequence: TGCGCCAGCAGCTTTTGGCGGGTCACAGATACGCAGTATTTT. Residues: CASSFWRVTDTQYF.

This clone was recorded at least ten times. J is TRBJ2-7 and V is TRBV7-9; no reliable D call. Germline CDR1 SEHNR, CDR2 FQNEAQ (reference sequence). Trimming shortened V by 3 bases and J by 5 bases, and 14 bases separated the two germline ends. The CDR3 runs to 14 residues. The CDR3 region is CASSFTWGGDEQYF. The CDR3 DNA follows: TGTGCCAGCAGCTTCACGTGGGGTGGAGACGAGCAGTACTTC.

This clone has only a few counts. The CDR3 sequence is CASSRDSNTEAFF. CDR3 nucleotide sequence: TGTGCCAGCAGCCGCGATAGTAACACTGAAGCTTTCTTT. This sequence joins TRBV9 and TRBJ1-1; no clear D. Trimming left V 4 bases short and J 2 bases short, with 9 bases between. Per the germline V gene, CDR1 is SGDLS and CDR2 is YYNGEE. This CDR3 has 13 amino acids.

This clone was seen more than once but under ten times. This chain joins TRBV9 and TRBJ2-5, with D uncertain. CDR1 SGDLS and CDR2 YYNGEE come from the germline V gene. The CDR3 is made up of 12 amino acids. Between the trimmed V and J ends, which lost 3 bases and 5 bases, there was a span of 8 bases. Written as DNA, the CDR3 is TGTGCCAGCAGCGCGTCCGGGGAGACCCAGTACTTC. This codes for CASSASGETQYF. The variable domain in full, completed from reference TRBV9 and TRBJ2-5, reads DSGVTQTPKHLITATGQRVTLRCSPRSGDLSVYWYQQSLDQGLQFLIQYYNGEERAKGNILERFSAQQFPDLHSELNLSSLELGDSALYFCASSASGETQYFGPGTRLLVL.

The rearrangement joins TRBV30 to TRBJ2-2; D call uncertain. Trimming removed 3 bases at V and 3 bases at J, with 11 bases between. CDR3 length equals 14 residues. Germline V gene lookup returns CDR1 GTSNPN and CDR2 SVGIG (reference sequence). This CDR3 reads CAWSPGWYTGELFF. The CDR3 region has the DNA TGTGCCTGGAGCCCCGGGTGGTACACCGGGGAGCTGTTTTTT.

Turning to this clone: Within the sample, other DNA sequences also encode this same CDR3. The chain couples TRBV10-3 to TRBJ1-2, with D perhaps matching TRBD1 (5 bases). The V gene's germline CDR1 is ENHRY and CDR2 SYGVKD. This CDR3 has 14 amino acids. The CDR3 DNA reads TGTGCTTCAACCCCAGGGACCGGCAACTATGGCTACACCTTC. This sequence encodes CASTPGTGNYGYTF.

The V call is TRBV28, the J call TRBJ2-4; D is unclear. CDR1 and CDR2 (germline): MDHEN, SYDVKM. CDR3 length equals 13 residues. The V end was cut by 6 bases, the J end by 6 bases, with 12 bases between. As DNA, the CDR3 is TGTGCCAGCAGGGGTGTAAGTGGAAACATTCAGTACTTC. Translation: CASRGVSGNIQYF.

This clone came up a few times. The chain combines TRBV28 with TRBJ2-6; maybe TRBD1 (6 bases). Germline V lookup: CDR1 MDHEN, CDR2 SYDVKM. This CDR3 is 16 amino acids long. The germline V and J ends were trimmed by 4 bases and 3 bases, with 13 bases remaining between them. The CDR3 sequence: CASSSGQLDGANVLTF. The CDR3 DNA follows: TGTGCCAGCAGTTCCGGACAGTTAGATGGGGCCAACGTCCTGACTTTC.

The rearrangement joins TRBV7-8 to TRBJ1-1; D might be TRBD1 (6 bases). Germline loops: CDR1 SGHVS, CDR2 FQNEAQ. CDR3 length: 16 amino acids. V lost 5 bases and J lost 1, with 17 bases in between. CDR3 nucleotide sequence: TGTGCCAGCAGCCCAGCCGGGGGGCTGGGGAACACTGAAGCTTTCTTT. It is translated as CASSPAGGLGNTEAFF.

This clone showed up just once. A far more abundant clone sits one base away, making this likely a read error. The V gene is TRBV7-9, the J gene TRBJ1-1; D ambiguous. The ends were cut back, 3 bases at V and 1 base at J, with 6 bases in the middle. This CDR3 region has 13 residues. Germline lookup yields CDR1 SEHNR and CDR2 FQNEAQ (reference sequence). The DNA of the CDR3 is TGTGCCAGCAGCTTTAGAGAGAACACTGAAGCTTTCTTT. Its protein is CASSFRENTEAFF.

V is TRBV7-6 and J is TRBJ2-1; 8 bases fit TRBD2. The germline gives CDR1 SGHVS, CDR2 FNYEAQ. The CDR3 loop spans 15 amino acids. V gave up 5 bases and J gave up 10 bases; unmatched junction bases: 13. The CDR3 region has the DNA TGTGCCAGCAGCCCCCTTTCCAGCGGGAGAAGAGAGCAGTTCTTC. It codes for CASSPLSSGRREQFF. The variable domain in full, with the rest retrieved from reference TRBV7-6 and TRBJ2-1, is GAGVSQSPRYKVTKRGQDVALRCDPISGHVSLYWYRQALGQGPEFLTYFNYEAQQDKSGLPNDRFSAERPEGSISTLTIQRTEQRDSAMYRCASSPLSSGRREQFFGPGTRLTVL.

As regards this clone: Additional DNA sequences in this sample encode the identical CDR3. CDR3 DNA: TGTGCCAGTAGTATCAGGAATGAGCAGTTCTTC. As protein: CASSIRNEQFF. J is TRBJ2-1 and V is TRBV19, with D hard to call. The V gene lost 3 bases and the J gene lost 7 bases, with 4 bases spanning the gap. The CDR3 extends over 11 amino acids. In germline, CDR1 is LNHDA, CDR2 SQIVND (reference sequence).

As for this clone: The sample has other DNA sequences that encode this CDR3 too. J is TRBJ2-7 and V is TRBV28; 9 bases align to TRBD1. The germline CDR1 and CDR2 sequences are MDHEN and SYDVKM. CDR3 length: 15 amino acids. V gave up 5 bases and J gave up 4 bases; unmatched junction bases: 9. CDR3 in DNA: TGTGCCAGCAGTGCGCCGGGACAGGGATCTTACGAGCAGTACTTC. Residues: CASSAPGQGSYEQYF. Combining the CDR3 with reference TRBV28 and TRBJ2-7 gives the whole variable domain DVKVTQSSRYLVKRTGEKVFLECVQDMDHENMFWYRQDPGLGLRLIYFSYDVKMKEKGDIPEGYSVSREKKERFSLILESASTNQTSMYLCASSAPGQGSYEQYFGPGTRLTVT.